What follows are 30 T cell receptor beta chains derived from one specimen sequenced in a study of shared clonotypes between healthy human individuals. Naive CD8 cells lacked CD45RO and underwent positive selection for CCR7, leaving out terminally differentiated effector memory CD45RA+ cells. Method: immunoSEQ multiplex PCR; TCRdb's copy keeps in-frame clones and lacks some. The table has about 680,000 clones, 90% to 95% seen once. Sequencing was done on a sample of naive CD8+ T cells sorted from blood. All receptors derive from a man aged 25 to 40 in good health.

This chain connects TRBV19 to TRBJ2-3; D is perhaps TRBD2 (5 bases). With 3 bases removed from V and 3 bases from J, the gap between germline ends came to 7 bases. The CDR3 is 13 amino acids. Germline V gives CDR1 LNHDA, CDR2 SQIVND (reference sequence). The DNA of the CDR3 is TGTGCCAGTAGTATTTGGACTACAGATACGCAGTATTTT. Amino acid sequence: CASSIWTTDTQYF.

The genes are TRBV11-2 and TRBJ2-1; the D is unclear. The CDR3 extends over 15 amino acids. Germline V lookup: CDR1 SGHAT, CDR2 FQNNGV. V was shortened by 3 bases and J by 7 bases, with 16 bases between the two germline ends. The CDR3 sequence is CASSFHHRAPNEQFF. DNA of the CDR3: TGTGCCAGCAGCTTCCATCACCGGGCCCCTAATGAGCAGTTCTTC.

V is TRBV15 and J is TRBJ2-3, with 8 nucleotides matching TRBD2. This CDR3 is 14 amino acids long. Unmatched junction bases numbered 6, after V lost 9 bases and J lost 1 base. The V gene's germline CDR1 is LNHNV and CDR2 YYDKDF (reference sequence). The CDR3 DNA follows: TGTGCCACGGGAGCGGGAGATGGCACAGATACGCAGTATTTT. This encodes CATGAGDGTDTQYF.

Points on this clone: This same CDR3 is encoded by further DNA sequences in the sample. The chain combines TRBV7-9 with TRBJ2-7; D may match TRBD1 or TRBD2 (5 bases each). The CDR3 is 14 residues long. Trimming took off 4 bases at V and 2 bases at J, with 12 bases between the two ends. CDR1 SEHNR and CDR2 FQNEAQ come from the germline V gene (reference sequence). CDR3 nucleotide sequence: TGTGCCAGCAGCTCCGGGACGTCAGCCTACGAGCAGTACTTC. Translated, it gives CASSSGTSAYEQYF.

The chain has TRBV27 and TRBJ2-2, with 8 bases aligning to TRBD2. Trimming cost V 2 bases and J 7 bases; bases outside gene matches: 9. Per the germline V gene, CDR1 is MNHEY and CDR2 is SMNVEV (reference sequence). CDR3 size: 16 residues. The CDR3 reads CASSLGLAGYRGELFF. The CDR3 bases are TGTGCCAGCAGTTTAGGGTTAGCGGGGTACCGCGGGGAGCTGTTTTTT.

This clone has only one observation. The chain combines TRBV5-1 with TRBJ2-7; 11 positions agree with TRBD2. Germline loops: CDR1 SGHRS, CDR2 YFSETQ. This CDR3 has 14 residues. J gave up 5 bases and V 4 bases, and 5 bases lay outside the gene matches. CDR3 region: CASSREGLADEQYF. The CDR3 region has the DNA TGCGCCAGCAGCCGGGAGGGACTAGCGGACGAGCAGTACTTC.

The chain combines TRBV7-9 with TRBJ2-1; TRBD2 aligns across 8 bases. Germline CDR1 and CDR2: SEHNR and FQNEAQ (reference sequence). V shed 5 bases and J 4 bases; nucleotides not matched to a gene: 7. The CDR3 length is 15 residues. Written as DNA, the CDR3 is TGTGCCAGCAGCCCTGGCGGGGGGACGTACAATGAGCAGTTCTTC. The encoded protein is CASSPGGGTYNEQFF.

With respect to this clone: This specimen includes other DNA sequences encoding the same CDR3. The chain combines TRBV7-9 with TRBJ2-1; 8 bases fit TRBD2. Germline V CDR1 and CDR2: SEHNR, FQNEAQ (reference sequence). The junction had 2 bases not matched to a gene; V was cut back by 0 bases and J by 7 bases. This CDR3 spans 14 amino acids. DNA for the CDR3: TGTGCCAGCAGCTTAGCCAGCGGGAGTAATGAGCAGTTCTTC. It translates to CASSLASGSNEQFF.

The CDR3 protein is CASSLRDTNTGELFF. DNA of the CDR3: TGTGCCAGCAGCTTAAGGGACACGAACACCGGGGAGCTGTTTTTT. J is TRBJ2-2 and V is TRBV7-9; maybe TRBD1 (6 bases). This CDR3 is 15 amino acids long. Germline-derived CDR1 and CDR2 are SEHNR and FQNEAQ (reference sequence). With 2 bases removed from V and 0 bases from J, the gap between germline ends came to 7 bases.

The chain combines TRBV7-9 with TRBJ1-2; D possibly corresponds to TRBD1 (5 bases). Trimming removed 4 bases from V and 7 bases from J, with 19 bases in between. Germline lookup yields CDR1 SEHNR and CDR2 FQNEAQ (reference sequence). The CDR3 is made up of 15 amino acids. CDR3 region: CASSSPPDGTSGYTF. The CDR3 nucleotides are TGTGCCAGCAGCTCCCCCCCGGACGGGACCTCTGGCTACACCTTC.

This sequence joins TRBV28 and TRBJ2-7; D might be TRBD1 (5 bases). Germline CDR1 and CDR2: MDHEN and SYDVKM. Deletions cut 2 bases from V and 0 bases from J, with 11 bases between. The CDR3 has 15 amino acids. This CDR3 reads CASSLGPTASYEQYF. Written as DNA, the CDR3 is TGTGCCAGCAGTTTAGGTCCGACAGCCTCCTACGAGCAGTACTTC.

This CDR3 is CASSLVGLAVSTDTQYF. The CDR3 DNA follows: TGTGCCAGCAGCTTGGTCGGACTAGCGGTTAGCACAGATACGCAGTATTTT. The chain joins TRBV7-6 to TRBJ2-3, with 10 bases identical to TRBD2. Germline V CDR1 and CDR2: SGHVS, FNYEAQ. V shed 3 bases and J 0 bases; nucleotides not matched to a gene: 6. CDR3 length equals 17 residues.

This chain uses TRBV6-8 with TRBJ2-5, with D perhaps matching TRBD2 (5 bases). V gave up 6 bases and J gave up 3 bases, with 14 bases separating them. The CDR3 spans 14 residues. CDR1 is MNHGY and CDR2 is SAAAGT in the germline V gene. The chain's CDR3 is CASSHLGVKETQYF. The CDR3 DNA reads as TGTGCCAGCAGCCACCTGGGAGTAAAAGAGACCCAGTACTTC.

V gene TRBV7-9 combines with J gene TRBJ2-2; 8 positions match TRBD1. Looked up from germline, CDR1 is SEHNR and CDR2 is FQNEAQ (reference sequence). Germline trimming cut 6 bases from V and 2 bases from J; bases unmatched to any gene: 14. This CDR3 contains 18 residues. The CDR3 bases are TGTGCCAGCAGTACTCCGGGACAGGTCTTTTTTAACACCGGGGAGCTGTTTTTT. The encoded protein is CASSTPGQVFFNTGELFF.

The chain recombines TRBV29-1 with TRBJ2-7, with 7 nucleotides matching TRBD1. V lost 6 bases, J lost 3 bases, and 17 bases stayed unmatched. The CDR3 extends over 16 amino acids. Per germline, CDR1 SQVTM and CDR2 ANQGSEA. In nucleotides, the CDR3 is TGCAGCGTCGCCCGGGACAGATTATCTGAGGGCTACGAGCAGTACTTC. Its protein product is CSVARDRLSEGYEQYF.

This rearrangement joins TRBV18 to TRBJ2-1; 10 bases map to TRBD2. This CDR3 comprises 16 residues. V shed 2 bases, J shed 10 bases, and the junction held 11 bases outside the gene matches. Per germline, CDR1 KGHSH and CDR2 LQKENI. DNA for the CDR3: TGTGCCAGCTCACCAGGGACTAGCGTGGGTTCTTGGGAGCAGTTCTTC. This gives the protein CASSPGTSVGSWEQFF.

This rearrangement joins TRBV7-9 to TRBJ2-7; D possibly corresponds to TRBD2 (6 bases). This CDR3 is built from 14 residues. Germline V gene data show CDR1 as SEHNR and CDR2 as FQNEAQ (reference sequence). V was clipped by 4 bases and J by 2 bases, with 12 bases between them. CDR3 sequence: CASSSGDSAYEQYF. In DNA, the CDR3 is TGTGCCAGCAGCTCTGGGGACTCAGCCTACGAGCAGTACTTC.

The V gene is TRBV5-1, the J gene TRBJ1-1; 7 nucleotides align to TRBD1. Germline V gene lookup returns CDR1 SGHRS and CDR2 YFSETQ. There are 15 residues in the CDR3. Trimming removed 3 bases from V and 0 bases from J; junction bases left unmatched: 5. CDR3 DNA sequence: TGCGCCAGCAGCTCGTCGACAGGGATGAACACTGAAGCTTTCTTT. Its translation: CASSSSTGMNTEAFF.

As DNA, the CDR3 is TGTGCCAGCTCACACAGACAGGGTCTCCGCTACGAGCAGTACTTC. Translation: CASSHRQGLRYEQYF. V usage is TRBV18 and J usage is TRBJ2-7, with TRBD1 identical over 7 bases. Germline loops: CDR1 KGHSH, CDR2 LQKENI. The J segment lost 3 bases and the V segment lost 4 bases, leaving 9 bases of the junction unmatched. The CDR3 covers 15 residues. Combining the CDR3 with reference TRBV18 and TRBJ2-7 gives the whole variable domain NAGVMQNPRHLVRRRGQEARLRCSPMKGHSHVYWYRQLPEEGLKFMVYLQKENIIDESGMPKERFSAEFPKEGPSILRIQQVVRGDSAAYFCASSHRQGLRYEQYFGPGTRLTVT.

CDR3 residues: CAIRTTSGPSYNEQFF. CDR3 nucleotide sequence: TGTGCCATCAGAACCACTAGCGGGCCCTCCTACAATGAGCAGTTCTTC. The rearrangement uses TRBV10-3 and TRBJ2-1; 9 nucleotides line up with TRBD2. The germline gives CDR1 ENHRY, CDR2 SYGVKD. This CDR3 is built from 16 residues. J gave up 0 bases and V 6 bases, and 6 bases lay outside the gene matches.

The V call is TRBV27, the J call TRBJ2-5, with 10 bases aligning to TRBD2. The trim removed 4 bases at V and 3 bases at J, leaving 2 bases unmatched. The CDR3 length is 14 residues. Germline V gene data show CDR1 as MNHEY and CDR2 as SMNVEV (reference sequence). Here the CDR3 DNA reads TGTGCCAGCAGTTCAAGCGGGGGGGAAGAGACCCAGTACTTC. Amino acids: CASSSSGGEETQYF.

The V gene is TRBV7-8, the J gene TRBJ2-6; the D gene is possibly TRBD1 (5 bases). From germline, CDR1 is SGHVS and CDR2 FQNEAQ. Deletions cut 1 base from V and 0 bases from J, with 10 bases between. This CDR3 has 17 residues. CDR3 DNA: TGTGCCAGCAGCTTAGAAAGGACATTCTCTGGGGCCAACGTCCTGACTTTC. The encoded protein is CASSLERTFSGANVLTF.

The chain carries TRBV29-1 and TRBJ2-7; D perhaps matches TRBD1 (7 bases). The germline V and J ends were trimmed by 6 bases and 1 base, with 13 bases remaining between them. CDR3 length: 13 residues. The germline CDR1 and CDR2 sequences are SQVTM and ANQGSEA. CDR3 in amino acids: CSVSQGRSYEQYF. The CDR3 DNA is TGCAGCGTCTCACAGGGGAGGTCCTACGAGCAGTACTTC.

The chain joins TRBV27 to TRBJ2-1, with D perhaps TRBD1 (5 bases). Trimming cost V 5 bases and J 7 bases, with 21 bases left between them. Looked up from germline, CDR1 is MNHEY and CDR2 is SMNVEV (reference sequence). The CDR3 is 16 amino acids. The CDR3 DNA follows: TGTGCCAGCAGTCCCAAGACAGTAAGAATGGGTAATGAGCAGTTCTTC. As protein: CASSPKTVRMGNEQFF.

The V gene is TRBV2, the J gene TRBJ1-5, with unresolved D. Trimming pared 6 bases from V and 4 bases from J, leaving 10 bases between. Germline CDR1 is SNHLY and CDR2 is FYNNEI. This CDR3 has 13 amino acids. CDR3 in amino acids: CASSPWRNQPQHF. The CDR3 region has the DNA TGTGCCAGCAGCCCGTGGCGGAATCAGCCCCAGCATTTT. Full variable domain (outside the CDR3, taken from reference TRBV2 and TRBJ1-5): EPEVTQTPSHQVTQMGQEVILRCVPISNHLYFYWYRQILGQKVEFLVSFYNNEISEKSEIFDDQFSVERPDGSNFTLKIRSTKLEDSAMYFCASSPWRNQPQHFGDGTRLSIL.

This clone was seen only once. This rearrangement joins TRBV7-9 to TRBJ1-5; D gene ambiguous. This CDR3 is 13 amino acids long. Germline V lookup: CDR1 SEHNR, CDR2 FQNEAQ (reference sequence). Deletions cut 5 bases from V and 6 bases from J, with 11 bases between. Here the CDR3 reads CASSPSMGQPQHF. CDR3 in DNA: TGTGCCAGCAGCCCTTCGATGGGTCAGCCCCAGCATTTT.

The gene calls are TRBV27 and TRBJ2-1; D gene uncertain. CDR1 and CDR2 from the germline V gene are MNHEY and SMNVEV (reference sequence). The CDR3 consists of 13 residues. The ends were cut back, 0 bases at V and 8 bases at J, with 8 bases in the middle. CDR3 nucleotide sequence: TGTGCCAGCAGTTTATCCAAGGCCGATGAGCAGTTCTTC. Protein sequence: CASSLSKADEQFF.

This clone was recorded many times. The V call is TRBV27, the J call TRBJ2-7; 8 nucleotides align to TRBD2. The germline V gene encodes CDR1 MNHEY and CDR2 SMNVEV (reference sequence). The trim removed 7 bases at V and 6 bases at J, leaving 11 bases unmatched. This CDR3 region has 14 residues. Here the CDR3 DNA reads TGTGCCAGCAAAACGAGCGGGAGCTTTCCCGAGCAGTACTTC. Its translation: CASKTSGSFPEQYF.

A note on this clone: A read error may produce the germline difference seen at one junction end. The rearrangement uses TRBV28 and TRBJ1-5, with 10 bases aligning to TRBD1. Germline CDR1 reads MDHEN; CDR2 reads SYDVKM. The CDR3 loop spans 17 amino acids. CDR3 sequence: CASSLLRGQGSTQPQHF. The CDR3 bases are TGTGCCAGCAGCTTATTGCGGGGACAGGGGTCCACTCAGCCCCAGCATTTT.

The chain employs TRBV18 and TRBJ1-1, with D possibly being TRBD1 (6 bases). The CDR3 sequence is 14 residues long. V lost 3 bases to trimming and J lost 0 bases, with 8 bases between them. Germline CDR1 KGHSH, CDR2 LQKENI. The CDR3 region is CASSPGHLNTEAFF. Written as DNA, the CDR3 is TGTGCCAGCTCACCGGGACATTTGAACACTGAAGCTTTCTTT.